The 28 T cell receptor beta chains below were found in one sample sequenced in a study of cytomegalovirus exposure and HLA in healthy donors. This table comes from immunoSEQ multiplex PCR, and its TCRdb copy is limited to in-frame clones, with some not included. The sample consists of 55,000 to 65,000 clones, around 96% of them appearing once. Material: PBMCs. Every receptor here comes from a man aged 18-30 years in good health and CMV-seronegative.

The V call is TRBV6-1, the J call TRBJ2-2; D call uncertain. Trimming took off 1 base at V and 5 bases at J, with 14 bases between the two ends. This CDR3 is 16 amino acids long. Per the germline V gene, CDR1 is MNHNS and CDR2 is SASEGT. For the CDR3, the DNA is TGTGCCAGCAGTGAAGTTGGAGCTGAAACGACCGGGGAGCTGTTTTTT. Its translation: CASSEVGAETTGELFF.

The chain employs TRBV5-4 and TRBJ2-3; weak D call: TRBD2 (6 bases). CDR1 and CDR2 (germline): SGHNT, YYREEE (reference sequence). CDR3 size: 17 residues. Trimming took 4 bases from V and 7 from J, leaving 25 bases between them. CDR3 region: CASSGPGRDPVVHTQYF. CDR3 bases: TGTGCCAGCAGCGGGCCCGGGCGGGACCCGGTGGTTCATACGCAGTATTTT. The variable domain in full, with the rest retrieved from reference TRBV5-4 and TRBJ2-3, is ETGVTQSPTHLIKTRGQQVTLRCSSQSGHNTVSWYQQALGQGPQFIFQYYREEENGRGNFPPRFSGLQFPNYSSELNVNALELDDSALYLCASSGPGRDPVVHTQYFGPGTRLTVL.

This chain connects TRBV27 to TRBJ2-2; TRBD1 matches at 7 bases. This CDR3 is built from 15 residues. From germline, CDR1 is MNHEY and CDR2 SMNVEV (reference sequence). The V segment lost 1 base and the J segment 4 bases; nucleotides outside the gene matches: 3. DNA of the CDR3: TGTGCCAGCAGTTTATGGGACAGCAGCACCGGGGAGCTGTTTTTT. Amino acid sequence: CASSLWDSSTGELFF.

CDR3 nucleotide sequence: TGTGCCAGCAGCCGGGACAGAACCTCCTACGAGCAGTACTTC. This gives the protein CASSRDRTSYEQYF. The chain has TRBV11-3 and TRBJ2-7, with 7 bases identical to TRBD1. Unmatched junction bases numbered 4, after V lost 5 bases and J lost 0 bases. Germline CDR1 SGHNT, CDR2 YENEEA. The CDR3 loop spans 14 amino acids.

The chain uses TRBV9 and TRBJ2-1; D is ambiguous. V lost 1 base to trimming and J lost 4 bases, with 12 bases between them. Germline V gives CDR1 SGDLS, CDR2 YYNGEE. This CDR3 has 15 amino acids. The CDR3 region has the DNA TGTGCCAGCAGCGTAATAGGAGCTACTTACAATGAGCAGTTCTTC. Amino acid sequence: CASSVIGATYNEQFF.

The chain couples TRBV30 to TRBJ2-7; 7 nucleotides line up with TRBD2. Germline CDR1 and CDR2: GTSNPN and SVGIG (reference sequence). This CDR3 spans 14 amino acids. The V and J ends lost 1 base and 1 base, in that order; junction bases with no gene match: 4. CDR3 in DNA: TGTGCCTGGAGTGGAACTAGCGTATCCTACGAGCAGTACTTC. Translating it yields CAWSGTSVSYEQYF.

This sequence joins TRBV14 and TRBJ2-2, with D unclear. Trimming took off 3 bases at V and 0 bases at J, with 14 bases between the two ends. The CDR3 has 17 residues. CDR1 is SGHDN and CDR2 is FVKESK in the germline V gene. The CDR3 is CASSHTAHDTNTGELFF. The DNA for the CDR3 is TGTGCCAGCAGCCATACTGCGCACGACACGAACACCGGGGAGCTGTTTTTT.

The chain employs TRBV7-9 and TRBJ2-7, with TRBD2 matching over 8 bases. Germline-derived CDR1 and CDR2 are SEHNR and FQNEAQ (reference sequence). Trimming removed 5 bases from V and 5 bases from J; junction bases left unmatched: 8. The CDR3 totals 14 residues. The CDR3 protein is CASSATGGVHEQYF. In DNA form, the CDR3 reads TGTGCCAGCAGCGCCACGGGAGGGGTCCACGAGCAGTACTTC.

The rearrangement links TRBV27 to TRBJ2-1; 7 bases line up with TRBD1. CDR1 and CDR2 from the germline V gene are MNHEY and SMNVEV (reference sequence). V trimming: 3 bases; J trimming: 10 bases; junction bases outside the gene matches: 9. The CDR3 covers 14 residues. The CDR3 nucleotides are TGTGCCAGCAGTTTGTTGGGACAGAGGGTCGAGCAGTTCTTC. Residues: CASSLLGQRVEQFF.

A single count supports this clone. The genes are TRBV21-1 and TRBJ1-2; the table's D call, TRBD1, was not checked against the DNA. TRBV21-1 represents a pseudogene. The CDR3 length is 15 residues. The CDR3, as DNA: TGTGCCAGCGTAGTGGAACAGGAGTTCAAACATGGCTACACCTTC. It codes for CASVVEQEFKHGYTF.

The chain has TRBV7-2 and TRBJ1-2; 11 bases line up with TRBD1. Germline values: CDR1 SGHTA, CDR2 FQGNSA. The V gene end was trimmed by 2 bases and the J gene end by 7 bases; junction bases not matched to a gene: 6. This CDR3 region has 15 residues. The CDR3: CASSLSGQGVGGYTF. CDR3 nucleotide sequence: TGTGCCAGCAGCTTATCGGGACAGGGGGTTGGTGGCTACACCTTC.

The chain recombines TRBV5-1 with TRBJ1-5; 8 bases line up with TRBD1. Germline V gives CDR1 SGHRS, CDR2 YFSETQ. V shed 4 bases, J shed 4 bases, and the junction held 4 bases outside the gene matches. This CDR3 comprises 14 residues. The CDR3 protein is CASSETGDNQPQHF. The CDR3 DNA is TGCGCCAGCAGCGAGACAGGGGATAATCAGCCCCAGCATTTT. The full variable domain, completed using reference TRBV5-1 and TRBJ1-5, is KAGVTQTPRYLIKTRGQQVTLSCSPISGHRSVSWYQQTPGQGLQFLFEYFSETQRNKGNFPGRFSGRQFSNSRSEMNVSTLELGDSALYLCASSETGDNQPQHFGDGTRLSIL.

This chain joins TRBV7-2 and TRBJ2-7; D is undetermined. The V gene lost 2 bases and the J gene lost 6 bases, with 8 bases spanning the gap. The length of the CDR3 is 12 residues. Germline lookup yields CDR1 SGHTA and CDR2 FQGNSA. The CDR3 here is CASSLTPGEQYF. In DNA form, the CDR3 reads TGTGCCAGCAGCTTAACTCCTGGCGAGCAGTACTTC.

The chain combines TRBV5-4 with TRBJ2-1, with TRBD1 as a possible D gene (6 bases). The CDR3 has 15 residues. The germline V gene encodes CDR1 SGHNT and CDR2 YYREEE (reference sequence). V was shortened by 0 bases and J by 4 bases, with 11 bases between the two germline ends. CDR3 coding DNA: TGTGCCAGCAGCTTGGGGGGGCAGATATACAATGAGCAGTTCTTC. This translates into CASSLGGQIYNEQFF.

CDR3 nucleotides: TGCGCCAGCAGCTATCAGACAGGCCCACGAACAAACACCGGGGAGCTGTTTTTT. Translated, it gives CASSYQTGPRTNTGELFF. This rearrangement joins TRBV5-1 to TRBJ2-2, with a weak D call TRBD1 (6 bases). Between the trimmed V and J ends, which lost 3 bases and 2 bases, there was a span of 20 bases. Germline CDR1 reads SGHRS; CDR2 reads YFSETQ. The CDR3 consists of 18 residues.

This clone was seen just once. The chain joins TRBV9 to TRBJ2-7, with TRBD1 matching 8 bases. This CDR3 contains 14 residues. Germline CDR1 reads SGDLS; CDR2 reads YYNGEE. The junction had 5 bases not matched to a gene; V was cut back by 0 bases and J by 6 bases. The CDR3 sequence: CASSVEGQVSEQYF. CDR3 sequence (DNA): TGTGCCAGCAGCGTAGAGGGACAGGTTAGCGAGCAGTACTTC.

V usage is TRBV11-2 and J usage is TRBJ1-3, with TRBD1 matching 7 bases. The CDR3 is 15 amino acids. Looked up from germline, CDR1 is SGHAT and CDR2 is FQNNGV. V lost 2 bases to trimming and J lost 0 bases; unmatched junction nucleotides: 1. CDR3 bases: TGTGCCAGCAGCTTACACAGGGGCTCTGGAAACACCATATATTTT. Protein product: CASSLHRGSGNTIYF.

The genes are TRBV10-1 and TRBJ1-1; D is unresolved. Germline CDR1 and CDR2: WNHNN and SYGVQD (reference sequence). The CDR3 contains 12 residues. Trimming removed 8 bases at V and 5 bases at J, with 12 bases between. DNA for the CDR3: TGCGCCAGCTCCGACGACTTGACTGAAGCTTTCTTT. Translated, it gives CASSDDLTEAFF.

This clone was counted a single time. The chain carries TRBV29-1 and TRBJ2-1; 12 bases match TRBD2. The V and J ends lost 3 bases and 2 bases, in that order; junction bases with no gene match: 5. The V gene's germline CDR1 is SQVTM and CDR2 ANQGSEA. This CDR3 contains 16 residues. The CDR3 reads CSVETSSGRAYNEQFF. The CDR3 nucleotides are TGCAGCGTTGAGACGTCTAGCGGGAGGGCCTACAATGAGCAGTTCTTC.

This chain uses TRBV7-9 with TRBJ2-3, with D unclear. This CDR3 contains 15 residues. Trimming stripped 0 bases from V and 4 bases from J, with 11 bases between. In germline, CDR1 is SEHNR, CDR2 FQNEAQ (reference sequence). The CDR3 nucleotides read TGTGCCAGCAGCTTAGCCATAGGAGTCGCAGATACGCAGTATTTT. Protein sequence: CASSLAIGVADTQYF.

The chain uses TRBV2 and TRBJ2-1, with 14 bases identical to TRBD2. CDR3 length equals 16 residues. J gave up 4 bases and V 7 bases, and 6 bases lay outside the gene matches. Germline CDR1 reads SNHLY; CDR2 reads FYNNEI. The CDR3: CASKGTSGSRYNEQFF. In nucleotides, the CDR3 is TGTGCCAGCAAAGGGACTAGCGGGAGTCGGTACAATGAGCAGTTCTTC.

DNA of the CDR3: TGTGCCACCAGCAGAGTAACAGGGGTAGCCAAAAACATTCAGTACTTC. It is translated as CATSRVTGVAKNIQYF. The rearrangement joins TRBV15 to TRBJ2-4, with 7 bases fitting TRBD1. The CDR3 is made up of 16 amino acids. The germline gives CDR1 LNHNV, CDR2 YYDKDF (reference sequence). Trimming removed 1 base from V and 0 bases from J; junction bases left unmatched: 3.

This chain links TRBV7-9 with TRBJ2-1; 9 positions match TRBD1. The germline CDR1 and CDR2 sequences are SEHNR and FQNEAQ (reference sequence). V dropped 4 bases and J dropped 3; count of bases not matched to a gene: 4. The CDR3 sequence is 15 residues long. CDR3 in amino acids: CASSSTGGNYNEQFF. DNA of the CDR3: TGTGCCAGCAGCTCTACAGGGGGCAACTACAATGAGCAGTTCTTC.

This chain uses TRBV28 with TRBJ1-5, with D perhaps TRBD1 (6 bases). V gave up 3 bases and J gave up 0 bases, with 9 bases separating them. The CDR3 has 15 amino acids. The V gene's germline CDR1 is MDHEN and CDR2 SYDVKM. CDR3 sequence: CASSLAGVSNQPQHF. CDR3 nucleotide sequence: TGTGCCAGCAGTTTGGCAGGGGTTAGCAATCAGCCCCAGCATTTT.

The chain uses TRBV27 and TRBJ2-5; D is unclear. With 6 bases removed from V and 7 bases from J, the gap between germline ends came to 12 bases. CDR3 length equals 12 residues. CDR1 MNHEY and CDR2 SMNVEV come from the germline V gene (reference sequence). In DNA form, the CDR3 reads TGTGCCAGCAGCTACCGAGGCGGGACCCAGTACTTC. It translates to CASSYRGGTQYF.

The chain combines TRBV30 with TRBJ1-1; no firm D call. Germline V gene lookup returns CDR1 GTSNPN and CDR2 SVGIG (reference sequence). The CDR3 sequence is 14 residues long. Trimming removed 0 bases at V and 5 bases at J, with 13 bases between. In DNA, the CDR3 is TGTGCCTGGAGTGTAGAACTTTCATGGACTGAAGCTTTCTTT. Its translation is CAWSVELSWTEAFF.

The chain carries TRBV6-5 and TRBJ1-3, with D possibly TRBD1 on 5 matching bases. V gave up 0 bases and J gave up 2 bases, with 11 bases separating them. The CDR3 runs 16 residues. Germline CDR1 reads MNHEY; CDR2 reads SVGAGI. CDR3 region: CASSYSIPGAGNTIYF. The CDR3 nucleotides read TGTGCCAGCAGTTACTCGATTCCGGGGGCTGGAAACACCATATATTTT.

In its sample, this clone was seen once. The gene calls are TRBV5-1 and TRBJ2-3, with a possible D match to TRBD1 (5 bases). Germline assignment: CDR1 SGHRS and CDR2 YFSETQ. The CDR3 extends over 14 amino acids. Trimming cost V 0 bases and J 4 bases, with 9 bases left between them. The CDR3 bases are TGCGCCAGCAGCTTGGGCAGGGTTGCAGATACGCAGTATTTT. This gives the protein CASSLGRVADTQYF.